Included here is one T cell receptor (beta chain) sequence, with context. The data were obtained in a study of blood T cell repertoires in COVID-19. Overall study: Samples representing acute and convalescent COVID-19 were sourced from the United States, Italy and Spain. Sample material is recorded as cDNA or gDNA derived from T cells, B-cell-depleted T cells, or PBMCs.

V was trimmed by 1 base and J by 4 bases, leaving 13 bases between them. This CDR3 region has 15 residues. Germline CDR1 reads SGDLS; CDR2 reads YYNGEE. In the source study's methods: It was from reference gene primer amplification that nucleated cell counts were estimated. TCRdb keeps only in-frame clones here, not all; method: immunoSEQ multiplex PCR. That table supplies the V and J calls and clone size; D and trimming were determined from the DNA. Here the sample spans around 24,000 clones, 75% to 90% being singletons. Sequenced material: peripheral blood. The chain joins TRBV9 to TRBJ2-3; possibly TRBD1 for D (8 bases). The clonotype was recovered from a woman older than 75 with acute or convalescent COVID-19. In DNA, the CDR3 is TGTGCCAGCAGCGTACAGGGGGCGGGGGCAGATACGCAGTATTTT. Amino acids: CASSVQGAGADTQYF.